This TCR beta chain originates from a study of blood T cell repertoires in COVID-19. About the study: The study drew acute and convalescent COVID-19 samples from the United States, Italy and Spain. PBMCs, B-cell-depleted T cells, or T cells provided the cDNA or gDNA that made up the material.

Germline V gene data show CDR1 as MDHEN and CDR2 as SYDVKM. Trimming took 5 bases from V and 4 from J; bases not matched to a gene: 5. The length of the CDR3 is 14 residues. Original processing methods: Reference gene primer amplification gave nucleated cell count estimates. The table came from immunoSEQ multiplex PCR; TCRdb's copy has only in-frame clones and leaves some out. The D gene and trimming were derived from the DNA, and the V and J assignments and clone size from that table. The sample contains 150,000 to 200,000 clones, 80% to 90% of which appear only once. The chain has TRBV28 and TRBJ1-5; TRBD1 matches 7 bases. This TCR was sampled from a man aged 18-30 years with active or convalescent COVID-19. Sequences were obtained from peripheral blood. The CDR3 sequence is CASSPHRGNQPQHF. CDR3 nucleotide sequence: TGTGCCAGCAGTCCCCACAGGGGTAATCAGCCCCAGCATTTT.